These 8 T cell receptor beta chains were sequenced from one sample in a study of regulatory T cells in long-lasting Graves disease (dated by TCRdb to about 2021). Library preparation used multiplex PCR. Sequencing took place on an Illumina HiSeq 4000. iRepertoire HTBI primers and Arm-PCR amplification of CDR3 regions were used to construct TCR beta libraries. Through fastp at Q25 and MiXCR, TCRdb rebuilt clones from the public reads, retaining in-frame beta chains. Every CDR3 protein is listed once, alongside the most common genes and DNA of its rows. This sample comprises some 420,000 distinct CDR3 sequences, 22% of them detected only once. Of the sample, approximately 14% falls within the top ten clones. What the time point label conveys for this sample: persistent/refractory GD, antithyroid drugs over 5 years with positive TRAb. For both TCR sequencing and RNA sequencing, RNA was extracted from PBMCs using TRIzol.

The sample consisted of peripheral blood mononuclear cells (PBMCs), taken when the disease was refractory, from a patient treated with antithyroid drugs. These receptors were taken from a female donor with Graves disease.

This clonotype showed up just a few times. This rearrangement joins TRBV6-1 to TRBJ1-2; unclear D gene. This CDR3 spans 15 amino acids. The V end was cut by 5 bases, the J end by 0 bases, with 13 bases between. Germline values: CDR1 MNHNS, CDR2 SASEGT. The CDR3 is CASSPVGAANYGYTF. The CDR3 DNA reads as TGTGCCAGCAGTCCGGTGGGAGCCGCTAACTATGGCTACACCTTC.

This chain connects TRBV11-2 to TRBJ2-1, with 7 positions matching TRBD1. The trim removed 5 bases at V and 4 bases at J, leaving 11 bases unmatched. CDR1 is SGHAT and CDR2 is FQNNGV in the germline V gene. This CDR3 spans 16 amino acids. The CDR3 here is CASSPYETGPYNEQFF. CDR3 DNA: TGTGCCAGCAGCCCATATGAGACAGGGCCTTACAATGAGCAGTTCTTC.

This clonotype was observed many times. The chain links TRBV28 to TRBJ1-2; D gene unclear. The V end was cut by 7 bases, the J end by 6 bases, with 15 bases between. The CDR3 runs 13 residues. In germline, CDR1 is MDHEN, CDR2 SYDVKM. Written as DNA, the CDR3 is TGTGCCAGCAACCTGAGGTTAACTCATGGCTACACCTTC. It specifies CASNLRLTHGYTF.

This clonotype was detected only a few times. CDR3 protein: CASSRPPGELFF. DNA of the CDR3: TGCGCCAGCAGCCGGCCCCCCGGGGAGCTGTTTTTT. The chain carries TRBV5-1 and TRBJ2-2, with D unclear. This CDR3 spans 12 amino acids. CDR1 is SGHRS, CDR2 YFSETQ, per germline. Trimming stripped 4 bases from V and 6 bases from J, with 7 bases between.

The table lists this clonotype with many counts. The chain links TRBV6-1 to TRBJ1-6; D might be TRBD1 (5 bases). V was cut by 2 bases and J by 5 bases, with 10 bases left in between. The CDR3 consists of 15 residues. The germline V gene has CDR1 MNHNS and CDR2 SASEGT. CDR3 protein: CASSEFGAHNSPLHF. CDR3 nucleotides: TGTGCCAGCAGTGAATTCGGGGCTCATAATTCACCCCTCCACTTT.

This chain joins TRBV10-3 and TRBJ1-2, with TRBD1 as a possible D gene (6 bases). Germline assignment: CDR1 ENHRY and CDR2 SYGVKD. Trimming cost V 6 bases and J 0 bases, with 14 bases left between them. CDR3 length equals 15 residues. The CDR3 nucleotides read TGTGCCATCAGGGACAACAGGGTAGCTAACTATGGCTACACCTTC. It encodes CAIRDNRVANYGYTF.

This clonotype was seen only a few times. The chain couples TRBV7-2 to TRBJ2-6, with D possibly TRBD1 on 6 matching bases. Germline CDR1 and CDR2: SGHTA and FQGNSA. The CDR3 runs to 15 residues. V shed 5 bases and J shed 2 bases, with 10 bases lying between them. CDR3 DNA sequence: TGTGCCAGCAGCCCCGCAGGGGCTGGGGCCAACGTCCTGACTTTC. Translation: CASSPAGAGANVLTF.

This clonotype appeared many times. V gene TRBV28 combines with J gene TRBJ1-2; D is uncertain. Germline CDR1 reads MDHEN; CDR2 reads SYDVKM. V lost 1 base and J lost 4, with 10 bases in between. The length of the CDR3 is 14 residues. The CDR3: CASSLSRGFYGYTF. Written as DNA, the CDR3 is TGTGCCAGCAGTTTATCCAGAGGGTTCTATGGCTACACCTTC.